These 21 T cell receptor beta chains originate from one sample sequenced in a study of response to subunit inactivated influenza vaccine. TCRdb redid the calling of the RT-PCR reads with MiXCR, one entry per CDR3 protein. The table has roughly 790,000 distinct CDR3 sequences, around 20% seen once. Sequencing used PBMCs from blood, obtained 5 to 6 days after vaccination. These receptors were taken from a man in his fifties or sixties who received an inactivated influenza vaccine.

This chain connects TRBV5-1 to TRBJ1-2, with a tentative D call TRBD1 (6 bases). V was cut by 3 bases and J by 6 bases, with 12 bases left in between. The CDR3 consists of 13 residues. Germline V gene lookup returns CDR1 SGHRS and CDR2 YFSETQ. CDR3 in DNA: TGCGCCAGCAGCTGGGGGGCCAGGGATGGCTACACCTTC. Translating it yields CASSWGARDGYTF.

This clonotype occurred a few times. The V gene is TRBV7-2, the J gene TRBJ2-7; D is unclear. The germline V gene encodes CDR1 SGHTA and CDR2 FQGNSA. Trimming removed 0 bases from V and 5 bases from J, with 8 bases in between. The CDR3 loop spans 13 amino acids. CDR3: CASSLAPTNEQYF. The DNA of the CDR3 is TGTGCCAGCAGCTTAGCCCCCACTAACGAGCAGTACTTC.

This clonotype was counted a few times. The gene calls are TRBV7-9 and TRBJ2-3; 8 bases line up with TRBD1. After removal of 3 bases from V and 2 bases from J, the junction contained 7 bases not matched to a gene. The CDR3 contains 16 residues. CDR1 is SEHNR, CDR2 FQNEAQ, per germline (reference sequence). The CDR3 protein is CASSFPDRGHTDTQYF. The CDR3 coding sequence is TGTGCCAGCAGCTTCCCCGACAGGGGCCACACAGATACGCAGTATTTT.

The chain employs TRBV6-5 and TRBJ1-2; 7 nucleotides line up with TRBD1. Germline V gene data show CDR1 as MNHEY and CDR2 as SVGAGI. This CDR3 has 14 amino acids. After removal of 2 bases from V and 5 bases from J, the junction contained 5 bases not matched to a gene. The CDR3 bases are TGTGCCAGCAGTTACAAGGGGGCGCGATATGGCTACACCTTC. Encoded protein: CASSYKGARYGYTF.

V and J are TRBV29-1 and TRBJ2-3; 11 nucleotides line up with TRBD2. Unmatched junction bases numbered 15, after V lost 5 bases and J lost 5 bases. CDR1 is SQVTM, CDR2 ANQGSEA, per germline. The CDR3 consists of 17 residues. CDR3 nucleotide sequence: TGCAGCGTTACATCCGGGACTAGCGGCAATTCTCTAGATACGCAGTATTTT. Translating it yields CSVTSGTSGNSLDTQYF.

This clonotype was seen only a few times. The J gene is TRBJ2-3, the V gene TRBV5-1; 9 positions match TRBD2. The CDR3 has 16 residues. In germline, CDR1 is SGHRS, CDR2 YFSETQ. J was trimmed by 5 bases and V by 0 bases; bases with no gene match: 7. CDR3 region: CASSLGSGGGQDTQYF. DNA of the CDR3: TGCGCCAGCAGCTTGGGTAGCGGGGGAGGCCAAGATACGCAGTATTTT. The variable domain in full, completed from reference TRBV5-1 and TRBJ2-3, reads KAGVTQTPRYLIKTRGQQVTLSCSPISGHRSVSWYQQTPGQGLQFLFEYFSETQRNKGNFPGRFSGRQFSNSRSEMNVSTLELGDSALYLCASSLGSGGGQDTQYFGPGTRLTVL.

This sequence joins TRBV4-1 and TRBJ2-1; D might be TRBD2 (6 bases). Looked up from germline, CDR1 is MGHRA and CDR2 is YSYEKL. Trimming removed 1 base from V and 9 bases from J, with 13 bases in between. This CDR3 has 14 amino acids. The CDR3 is CASSQVVAVSEQFF. The CDR3 region has the DNA TGCGCCAGCAGCCAAGTCGTAGCGGTGAGTGAGCAGTTCTTC.

The chain uses TRBV20-1 and TRBJ1-6, with D possibly TRBD1 on 6 matching bases. This CDR3 has 15 residues. Germline V lookup: CDR1 DFQATT, CDR2 SNEGSKA (reference sequence). The V gene lost 2 bases and the J gene lost 8 bases, with 16 bases spanning the gap. CDR3 amino acids: CSARPAQGIDSPLHF. The CDR3 DNA follows: TGCAGTGCTAGACCAGCACAGGGAATTGATTCACCCCTCCACTTT.

The table lists this clonotype with a few counts. The genes are TRBV5-1 and TRBJ2-2; D gene ambiguous. Germline V gene sequence: CDR1 SGHRS, CDR2 YFSETQ. This CDR3 comprises 15 residues. Trimming took 4 bases from V and 1 from J, leaving 11 bases between them. CDR3 DNA sequence: TGCGCCAGCAGCACCCGAGGAAAGAACACCGGGGAGCTGTTTTTT. This sequence encodes CASSTRGKNTGELFF.

The V gene is TRBV20-1, the J gene TRBJ2-1; 12 bases line up with TRBD2. Trimming at V came to 6 bases and at J to 6 bases, leaving 18 bases not matched to a gene. This CDR3 contains 18 residues. Germline V gene data show CDR1 as DFQATT and CDR2 as SNEGSKA (reference sequence). The CDR3 sequence: CSAPGLGILTSGSNEQFF. CDR3 nucleotides: TGCAGTGCGCCCGGGTTAGGGATTTTGACTAGCGGGAGCAATGAGCAGTTCTTC.

The chain recombines TRBV4-3 with TRBJ1-1; TRBD1 matches 7 bases. Trimming took 3 bases from V and 1 from J; bases not matched to a gene: 5. CDR1 and CDR2 from the germline V gene are LGHNA and YSLEER. The CDR3 is made up of 15 amino acids. CDR3 DNA: TGCGCCAGCAGCCAGCACAGGGGAAGGAACACTGAAGCTTTCTTT. Translated, it gives CASSQHRGRNTEAFF.

This chain links TRBV20-1 with TRBJ2-3; D is unclear. Trimming removed 6 bases at V and 4 bases at J, with 20 bases between. The CDR3 runs 15 residues. The germline V gene has CDR1 DFQATT and CDR2 SNEGSKA (reference sequence). The CDR3 region has the DNA TGCAGTGCCAATGACGAGCACCTTGAGGCAGATACGCAGTATTTT. It codes for CSANDEHLEADTQYF.

This clonotype showed up many times. The chain combines TRBV7-2 with TRBJ2-3, with 11 positions matching TRBD2. Germline V CDR1 and CDR2: SGHTA, FQGNSA. The J segment lost 6 bases and the V segment lost 5 bases, leaving 10 bases of the junction unmatched. The CDR3 covers 16 residues. The chain's CDR3 is CASSRGLAALRDTQYF. In DNA form, the CDR3 reads TGTGCCAGCAGCAGGGGACTAGCGGCCCTAAGGGATACGCAGTATTTT.

The chain couples TRBV9 to TRBJ2-3, with D maybe TRBD1 (5 bases). The V end lost 0 bases, the J end lost 7 bases, and 21 bases lay between the germline ends. This CDR3 comprises 17 residues. CDR1 and CDR2 (germline): SGDLS, YYNGEE. The CDR3 nucleotides are TGTGCCAGCAGCGTAGCTACTACAGGCCGTGGGTTACATACGCAGTATTTT. Amino acid sequence: CASSVATTGRGLHTQYF.

The chain combines TRBV9 with TRBJ2-7; weak D call: TRBD2 (5 bases). Trimming took off 3 bases at V and 0 bases at J, with 13 bases between the two ends. CDR3 length: 15 residues. Germline CDR1 and CDR2: SGDLS and YYNGEE. The CDR3: CASSAFGVSSYEQYF. The CDR3 DNA is TGTGCCAGCAGCGCGTTCGGGGTTAGCTCCTACGAGCAGTACTTC.

In its sample, this clonotype was seen a few times. V gene TRBV10-2 combines with J gene TRBJ2-2, with D maybe TRBD1 (6 bases). Germline V gene sequence: CDR1 WSHSY, CDR2 SAAADI. The CDR3 totals 15 residues. V lost 7 bases and J 1 base, leaving 13 bases between the germline ends. CDR3 sequence reads: CASTRTEVNTGELFF. CDR3 in DNA: TGCGCCAGCACCAGGACAGAAGTGAACACCGGGGAGCTGTTTTTT.

This clonotype has more than one count but fewer than ten. The rearrangement joins TRBV5-6 to TRBJ2-1; D might be TRBD2 (7 bases). Germline lookup yields CDR1 SGHDT and CDR2 YYEEEE. V was cut by 3 bases and J by 8 bases, with 15 bases left in between. The CDR3 is made up of 14 amino acids. CDR3 DNA sequence: TGTGCCAGCAGCTCCCGGGGGGCCAGCTATGAGCAGTTCTTC. Amino acid sequence: CASSSRGASYEQFF.

This rearrangement joins TRBV7-6 to TRBJ2-5; 10 bases match TRBD1. J was trimmed by 5 bases and V by 2 bases; bases with no gene match: 8. Germline V lookup: CDR1 SGHVS, CDR2 FNYEAQ. This CDR3 is built from 16 residues. CDR3 protein: CASSLSGTGVTETQYF. Written as DNA, the CDR3 is TGTGCCAGCAGCTTATCCGGGACAGGGGTAACGGAGACCCAGTACTTC.

The J gene is TRBJ2-2, the V gene TRBV11-2, with D unresolved. The CDR3 loop spans 18 amino acids. The V gene's germline CDR1 is SGHAT and CDR2 FQNNGV. The V and J ends lost 5 bases and 0 bases respectively, with 19 bases between them. The CDR3 coding sequence is TGTGCCAGCAGCCCCATGGTACATGTACGCGCGAACACCGGGGAGCTGTTTTTT. Translating gives CASSPMVHVRANTGELFF.

Only a few counts were recorded for this clonotype. The J gene is TRBJ2-3, the V gene TRBV4-2; D is ambiguous. The length of the CDR3 is 13 residues. The V gene lost 0 bases and the J gene lost 4 bases, with 5 bases spanning the gap. Germline loops: CDR1 LGHNA, CDR2 YNFKEQ. CDR3 loop: CASSQDWSDTQYF. In DNA form, the CDR3 reads TGTGCCAGCAGCCAAGATTGGTCAGATACGCAGTATTTT.

This clonotype has at least ten counts. This may come from a read error, since a much larger clone is one base off. V and J are TRBV7-2 and TRBJ2-2, with unresolved D. V lost 1 base and J lost 7, with 4 bases in between. Per germline, CDR1 SGHTA and CDR2 FQGNSA. The CDR3 consists of 12 residues. The CDR3 is CASSLEIGELFF. CDR3 in DNA: TGTGCCAGCAGCTTAGAAATCGGGGAGCTGTTTTTT.